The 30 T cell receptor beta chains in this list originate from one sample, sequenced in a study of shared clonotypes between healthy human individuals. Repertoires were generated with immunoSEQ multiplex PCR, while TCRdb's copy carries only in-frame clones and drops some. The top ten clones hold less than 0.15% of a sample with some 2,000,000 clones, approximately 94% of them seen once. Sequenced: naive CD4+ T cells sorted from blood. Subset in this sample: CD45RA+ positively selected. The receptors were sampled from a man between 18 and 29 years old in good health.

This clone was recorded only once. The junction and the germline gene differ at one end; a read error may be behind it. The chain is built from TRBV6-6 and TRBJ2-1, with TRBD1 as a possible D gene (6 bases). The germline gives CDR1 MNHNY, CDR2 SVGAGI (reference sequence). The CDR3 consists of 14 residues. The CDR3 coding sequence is TGTGCCAGCAGTTACTCGGGACACTACTATGAGCAGTTCTTC. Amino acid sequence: CASSYSGHYYEQFF.

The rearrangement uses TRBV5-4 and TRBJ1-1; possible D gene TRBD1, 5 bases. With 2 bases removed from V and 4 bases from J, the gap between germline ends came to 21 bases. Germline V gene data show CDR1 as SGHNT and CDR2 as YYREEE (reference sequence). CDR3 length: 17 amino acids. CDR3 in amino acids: CASSFGGWSGRLTEAFF. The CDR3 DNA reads TGTGCCAGCAGCTTTGGAGGTTGGTCAGGGCGACTCACTGAAGCTTTCTTT. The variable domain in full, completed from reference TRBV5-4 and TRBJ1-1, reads ETGVTQSPTHLIKTRGQQVTLRCSSQSGHNTVSWYQQALGQGPQFIFQYYREEENGRGNFPPRFSGLQFPNYSSELNVNALELDDSALYLCASSFGGWSGRLTEAFFGQGTRLTVV.

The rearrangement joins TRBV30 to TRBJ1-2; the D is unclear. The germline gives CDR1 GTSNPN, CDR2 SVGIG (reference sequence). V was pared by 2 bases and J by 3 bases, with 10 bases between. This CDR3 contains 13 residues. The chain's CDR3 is CAWSQGWDYGYTF. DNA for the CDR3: TGTGCCTGGAGTCAAGGATGGGACTATGGCTACACCTTC.

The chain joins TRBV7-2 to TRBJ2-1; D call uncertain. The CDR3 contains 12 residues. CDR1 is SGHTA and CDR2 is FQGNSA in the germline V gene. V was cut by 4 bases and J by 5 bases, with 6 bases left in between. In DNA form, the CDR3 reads TGTGCCAGCAGCTCCCCTGACAATGAGCAGTTCTTC. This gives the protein CASSSPDNEQFF. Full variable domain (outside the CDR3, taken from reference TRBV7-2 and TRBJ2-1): GAGVSQSPSNKVTEKGKDVELRCDPISGHTALYWYRQSLGQGLEFLIYFQGNSAPDKSGLPSDRFSAERTGGSVSTLTIQRTQQEDSAVYLCASSSPDNEQFFGPGTRLTVL.

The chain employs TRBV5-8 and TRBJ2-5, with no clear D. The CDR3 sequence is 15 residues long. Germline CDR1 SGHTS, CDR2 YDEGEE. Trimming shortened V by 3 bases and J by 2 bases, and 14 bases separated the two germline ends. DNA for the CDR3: TGTGCCAGCAGCTATAAATCTCCCGGTCAAGAGACCCAGTACTTC. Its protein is CASSYKSPGQETQYF.

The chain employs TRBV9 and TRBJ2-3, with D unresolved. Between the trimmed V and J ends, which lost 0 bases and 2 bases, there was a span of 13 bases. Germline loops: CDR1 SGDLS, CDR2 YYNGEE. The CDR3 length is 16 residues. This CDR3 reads CASSVGGSTNTDTQYF. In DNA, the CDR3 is TGTGCCAGCAGCGTAGGGGGATCTACCAACACAGATACGCAGTATTTT.

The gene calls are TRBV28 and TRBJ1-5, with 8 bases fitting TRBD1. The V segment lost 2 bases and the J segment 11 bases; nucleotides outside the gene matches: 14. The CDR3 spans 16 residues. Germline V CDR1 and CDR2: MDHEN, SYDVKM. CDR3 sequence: CASSLAPGTGARAQHF. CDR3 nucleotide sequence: TGTGCCAGCAGTTTAGCCCCGGGGACAGGCGCGAGGGCCCAGCATTTT.

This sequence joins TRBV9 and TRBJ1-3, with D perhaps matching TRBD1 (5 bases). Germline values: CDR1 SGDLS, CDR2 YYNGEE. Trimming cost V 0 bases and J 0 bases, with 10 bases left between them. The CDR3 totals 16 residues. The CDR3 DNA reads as TGTGCCAGCAGCGTAGCTTGGGGACCCTCTGGAAACACCATATATTTT. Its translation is CASSVAWGPSGNTIYF.

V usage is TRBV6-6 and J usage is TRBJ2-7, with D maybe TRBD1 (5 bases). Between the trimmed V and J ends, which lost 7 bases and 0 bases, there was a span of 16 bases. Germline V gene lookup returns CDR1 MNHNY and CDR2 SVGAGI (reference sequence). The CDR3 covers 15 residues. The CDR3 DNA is TGTGCCAGCAATCCACGGGCAGGGAACTCCTACGAGCAGTACTTC. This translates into CASNPRAGNSYEQYF.

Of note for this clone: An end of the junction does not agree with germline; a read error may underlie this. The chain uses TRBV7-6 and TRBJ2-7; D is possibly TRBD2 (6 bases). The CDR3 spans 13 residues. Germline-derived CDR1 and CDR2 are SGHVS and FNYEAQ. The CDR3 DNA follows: TGTGCCAGCAGCGCCGGGACTTCCTCCGAGCAGTACTTC. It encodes CASSAGTSSEQYF. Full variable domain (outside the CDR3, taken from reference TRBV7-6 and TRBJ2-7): GAGVSQSPRYKVTKRGQDVALRCDPISGHVSLYWYRQALGQGPEFLTYFNYEAQQDKSGLPNDRFSAERPEGSISTLTIQRTEQRDSAMYRCASSAGTSSEQYFGPGTRLTVT.

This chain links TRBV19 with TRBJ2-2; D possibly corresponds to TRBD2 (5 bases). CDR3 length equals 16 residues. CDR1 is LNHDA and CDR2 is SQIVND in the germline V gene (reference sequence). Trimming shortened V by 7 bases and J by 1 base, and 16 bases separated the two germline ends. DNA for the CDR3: TGTGCCAGTAAGGAGGTCGAGCGACAGAACACCGGGGAGCTGTTTTTT. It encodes CASKEVERQNTGELFF.

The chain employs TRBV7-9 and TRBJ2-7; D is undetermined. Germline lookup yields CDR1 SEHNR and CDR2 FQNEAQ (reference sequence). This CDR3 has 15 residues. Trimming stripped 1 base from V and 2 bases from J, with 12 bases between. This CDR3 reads CASSLGLDLPYEQYF. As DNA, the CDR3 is TGTGCCAGCAGCTTAGGACTGGACCTCCCCTACGAGCAGTACTTC.

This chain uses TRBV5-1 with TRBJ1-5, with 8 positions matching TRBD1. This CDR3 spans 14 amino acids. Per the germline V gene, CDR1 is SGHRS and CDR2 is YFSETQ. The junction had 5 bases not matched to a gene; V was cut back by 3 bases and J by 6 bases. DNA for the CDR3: TGCGCCAGCAGCTCGCAGGGGGCAGGTCAGCCCCAGCATTTT. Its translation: CASSSQGAGQPQHF. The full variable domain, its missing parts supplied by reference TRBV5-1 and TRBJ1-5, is KAGVTQTPRYLIKTRGQQVTLSCSPISGHRSVSWYQQTPGQGLQFLFEYFSETQRNKGNFPGRFSGRQFSNSRSEMNVSTLELGDSALYLCASSSQGAGQPQHFGDGTRLSIL.

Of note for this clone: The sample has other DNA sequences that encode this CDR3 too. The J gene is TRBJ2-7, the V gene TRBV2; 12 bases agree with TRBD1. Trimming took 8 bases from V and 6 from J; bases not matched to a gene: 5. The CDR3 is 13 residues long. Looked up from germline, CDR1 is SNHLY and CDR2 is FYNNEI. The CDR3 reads CASGGQGAGEQYF. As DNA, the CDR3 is TGTGCCAGCGGGGGACAGGGGGCAGGCGAGCAGTACTTC.

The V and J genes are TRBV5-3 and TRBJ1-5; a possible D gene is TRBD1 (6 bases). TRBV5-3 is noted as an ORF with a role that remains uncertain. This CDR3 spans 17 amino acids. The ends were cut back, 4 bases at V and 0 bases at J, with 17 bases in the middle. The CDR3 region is CARSDAFIRGSNQPQHF. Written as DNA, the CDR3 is TGTGCCAGAAGCGACGCGTTTATCAGGGGTAGCAATCAGCCCCAGCATTTT.

The CDR3 region has the DNA TGTGCCAGCAGTTTAGAGACAGGGACAGCTTTCTTT. It is translated as CASSLETGTAFF. The V and J genes are TRBV6-5 and TRBJ1-1, with 7 bases aligning to TRBD1. V was pared by 4 bases and J by 10 bases, with 6 bases of the junction left unmatched. This CDR3 region has 12 residues. CDR1 and CDR2 from the germline V gene are MNHEY and SVGAGI.

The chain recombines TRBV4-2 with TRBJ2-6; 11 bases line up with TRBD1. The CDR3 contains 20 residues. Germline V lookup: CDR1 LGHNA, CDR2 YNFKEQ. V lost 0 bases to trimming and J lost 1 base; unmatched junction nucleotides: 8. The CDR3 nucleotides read TGTGCCAGCAGCCAAGAGTCCAGGACAGGGGGCTTTTCTGGGGCCAACGTCCTGACTTTC. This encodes CASSQESRTGGFSGANVLTF.

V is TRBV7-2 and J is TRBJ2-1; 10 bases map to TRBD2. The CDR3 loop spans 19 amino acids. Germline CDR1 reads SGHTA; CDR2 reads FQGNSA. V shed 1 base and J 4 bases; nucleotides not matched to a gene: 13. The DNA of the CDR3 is TGTGCCAGCAGCTTAGTGGTGAATAGCGGGAGGACTTTGTACAATGAGCAGTTCTTC. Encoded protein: CASSLVVNSGRTLYNEQFF.

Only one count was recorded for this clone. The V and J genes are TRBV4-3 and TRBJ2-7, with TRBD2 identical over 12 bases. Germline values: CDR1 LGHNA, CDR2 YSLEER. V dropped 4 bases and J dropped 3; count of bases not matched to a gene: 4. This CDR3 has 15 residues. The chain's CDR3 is CASSLGTSGHYEQYF. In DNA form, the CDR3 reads TGCGCCAGCAGCCTCGGGACTAGCGGGCACTACGAGCAGTACTTC.

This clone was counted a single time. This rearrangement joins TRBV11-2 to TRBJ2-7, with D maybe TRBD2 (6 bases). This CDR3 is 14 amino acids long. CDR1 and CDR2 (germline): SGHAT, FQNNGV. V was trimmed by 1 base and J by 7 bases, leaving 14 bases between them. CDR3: CASSLGPGEGEQYF. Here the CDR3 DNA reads TGTGCCAGCAGCTTAGGTCCGGGAGAAGGGGAGCAGTACTTC.

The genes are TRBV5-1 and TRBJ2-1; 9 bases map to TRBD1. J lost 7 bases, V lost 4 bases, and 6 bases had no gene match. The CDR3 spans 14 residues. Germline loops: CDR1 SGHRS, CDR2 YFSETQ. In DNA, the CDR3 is TGCGCCAGCAGCCATGGGGACAGGGAGAATGAGCAGTTCTTC. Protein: CASSHGDRENEQFF. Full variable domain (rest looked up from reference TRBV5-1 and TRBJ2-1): KAGVTQTPRYLIKTRGQQVTLSCSPISGHRSVSWYQQTPGQGLQFLFEYFSETQRNKGNFPGRFSGRQFSNSRSEMNVSTLELGDSALYLCASSHGDRENEQFFGPGTRLTVL.

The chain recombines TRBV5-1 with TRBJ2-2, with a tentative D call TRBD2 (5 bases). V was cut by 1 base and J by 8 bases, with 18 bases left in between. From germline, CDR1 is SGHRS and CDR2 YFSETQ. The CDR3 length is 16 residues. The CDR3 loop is CASSLRGMPPMGELFF. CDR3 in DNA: TGCGCCAGCAGCTTGCGAGGGATGCCCCCAATGGGGGAGCTGTTTTTT.

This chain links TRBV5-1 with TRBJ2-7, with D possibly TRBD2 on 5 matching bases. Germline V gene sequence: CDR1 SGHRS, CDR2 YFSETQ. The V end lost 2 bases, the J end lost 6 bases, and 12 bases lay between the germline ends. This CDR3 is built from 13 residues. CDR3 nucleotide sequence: TGCGCCAGCAGCTTCCGGGAATCCATCGAGCAGTACTTC. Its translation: CASSFRESIEQYF.

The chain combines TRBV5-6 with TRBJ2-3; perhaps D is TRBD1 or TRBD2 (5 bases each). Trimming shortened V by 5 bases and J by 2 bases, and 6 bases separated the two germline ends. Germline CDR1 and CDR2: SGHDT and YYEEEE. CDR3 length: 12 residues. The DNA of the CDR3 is TGTGCCAGCAGGGGGGACACAGATACGCAGTATTTT. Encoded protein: CASRGDTDTQYF.

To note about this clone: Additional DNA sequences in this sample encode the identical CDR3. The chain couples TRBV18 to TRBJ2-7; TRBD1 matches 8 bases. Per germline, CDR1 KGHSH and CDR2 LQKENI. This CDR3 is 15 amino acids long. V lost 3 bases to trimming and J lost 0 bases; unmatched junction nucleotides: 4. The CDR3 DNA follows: TGTGCCAGCTCACCGGGGACAGGAGTCTCCTACGAGCAGTACTTC. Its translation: CASSPGTGVSYEQYF.

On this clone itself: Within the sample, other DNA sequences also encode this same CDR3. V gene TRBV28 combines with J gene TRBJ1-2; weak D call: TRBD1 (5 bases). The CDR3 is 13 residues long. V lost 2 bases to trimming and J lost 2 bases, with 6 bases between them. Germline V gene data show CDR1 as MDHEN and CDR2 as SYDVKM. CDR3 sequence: CASSLQGNYGYTF. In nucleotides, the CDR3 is TGTGCCAGCAGTTTACAGGGAAACTATGGCTACACCTTC.

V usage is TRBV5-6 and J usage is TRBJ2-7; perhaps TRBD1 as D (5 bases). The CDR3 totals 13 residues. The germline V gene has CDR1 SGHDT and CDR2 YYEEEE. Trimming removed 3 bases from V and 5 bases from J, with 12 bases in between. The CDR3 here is CASSSSGWNEQYF. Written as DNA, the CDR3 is TGTGCCAGCAGCTCCTCAGGGTGGAACGAGCAGTACTTC.

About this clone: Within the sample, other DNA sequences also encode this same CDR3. The CDR3 nucleotides are TGTGCCACCAGCAGAGATAGGGCCGGCGGAAACACCATATATTTT. This sequence encodes CATSRDRAGGNTIYF. The V and J genes are TRBV15 and TRBJ1-3; D unclear. The length of the CDR3 is 15 residues. CDR1 and CDR2 from the germline V gene are LNHNV and YYDKDF (reference sequence). The germline V and J ends were trimmed by 0 bases and 4 bases, with 10 bases remaining between them. Looking up the rest from reference TRBV15 and TRBJ1-3 gives the full variable domain: DAMVIQNPRYQVTQFGKPVTLSCSQTLNHNVMYWYQQKSSQAPKLLFHYYDKDFNNEADTPDNFQSRRPNTSFCFLDIRSPGLGDTAMYLCATSRDRAGGNTIYFGEGSWLTVV.

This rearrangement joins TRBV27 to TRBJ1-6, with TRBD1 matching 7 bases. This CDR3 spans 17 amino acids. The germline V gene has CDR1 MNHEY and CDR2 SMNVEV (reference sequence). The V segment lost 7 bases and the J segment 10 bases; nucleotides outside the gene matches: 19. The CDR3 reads CASKGGGTGVSYSPLHF. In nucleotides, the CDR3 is TGTGCCAGCAAGGGTGGGGGAACAGGGGTCTCTTACTCACCCCTCCACTTT.

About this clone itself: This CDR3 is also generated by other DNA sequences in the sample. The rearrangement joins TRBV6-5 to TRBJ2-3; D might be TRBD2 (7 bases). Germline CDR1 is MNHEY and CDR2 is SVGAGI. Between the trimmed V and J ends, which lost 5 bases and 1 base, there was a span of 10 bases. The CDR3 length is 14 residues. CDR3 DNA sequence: TGTGCCAGCAGTAGGGGGGGAGGCACAGATACGCAGTATTTT. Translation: CASSRGGGTDTQYF.